The 5 T cell receptor beta chains listed next were all sequenced from one sample in a study of blood T cell repertoires in COVID-19. Data came from immunoSEQ multiplex PCR; TCRdb stores just in-frame clones and leaves some out. The sample has approximately 50,000 clones; about 80% are singletons. Sequenced material: peripheral blood. The origin of the receptors is a man aged 70 or older with acute or convalescent COVID-19.

V and J are TRBV6-1 and TRBJ2-7; perhaps TRBD2 as D (6 bases). The CDR3 length is 18 residues. The germline V gene has CDR1 MNHNS and CDR2 SASEGT. V shed 3 bases and J shed 2 bases, with 23 bases lying between them. CDR3 sequence (DNA): TGTGCCAGCAGTGATTTCCCTGGGTGGCGGGACGGCACCTACGAGCAGTACTTC. Translating it yields CASSDFPGWRDGTYEQYF.

This clone was detected only a few times. V and J are TRBV10-3 and TRBJ1-1; D uncertain. Trimming shortened V by 6 bases and J by 11 bases, and 13 bases separated the two germline ends. The germline gives CDR1 ENHRY, CDR2 SYGVKD. The CDR3 spans 11 residues. The CDR3 DNA follows: TGTGCCATCAGCGAAGAGTATTATGCTTTCTTT. It translates to CAISEEYYAFF.

The V gene is TRBV3-1 (or the pseudogene TRBV3-2), the J gene TRBJ2-4; no clear D gene. V gave up 0 bases and J gave up 0 bases, with 9 bases separating them. The CDR3 extends over 16 amino acids. Germline values: CDR1 LGHDT, CDR2 YNNKEL (reference sequence). The CDR3 nucleotides are TGTGCCAGCAGCCAAGAATTTGCGAAAGCCAAAAACATTCAGTACTTC. Amino acids: CASSQEFAKAKNIQYF.

The chain carries TRBV6-5 and TRBJ1-3; 8 bases agree with TRBD1. Germline values: CDR1 MNHEY, CDR2 SVGAGI. This CDR3 comprises 15 residues. V was clipped by 5 bases and J by 0 bases; unmatched bases: 3. The CDR3 here is CASSRTGGSGNTIYF. As DNA, the CDR3 is TGTGCCAGCAGTCGCACAGGGGGCTCTGGAAACACCATATATTTT.

A note on this clone: The junction differs from germline at one of its ends, possibly a read error. The J gene is TRBJ2-7, the V gene TRBV2; D gene ambiguous. Germline loops: CDR1 SNHLY, CDR2 FYNNEI. This CDR3 region has 11 residues. The CDR3 DNA reads TGTGCCGGCAGTCGGAGCTACGAGCAGTACTTC. Its protein is CAGSRSYEQYF.